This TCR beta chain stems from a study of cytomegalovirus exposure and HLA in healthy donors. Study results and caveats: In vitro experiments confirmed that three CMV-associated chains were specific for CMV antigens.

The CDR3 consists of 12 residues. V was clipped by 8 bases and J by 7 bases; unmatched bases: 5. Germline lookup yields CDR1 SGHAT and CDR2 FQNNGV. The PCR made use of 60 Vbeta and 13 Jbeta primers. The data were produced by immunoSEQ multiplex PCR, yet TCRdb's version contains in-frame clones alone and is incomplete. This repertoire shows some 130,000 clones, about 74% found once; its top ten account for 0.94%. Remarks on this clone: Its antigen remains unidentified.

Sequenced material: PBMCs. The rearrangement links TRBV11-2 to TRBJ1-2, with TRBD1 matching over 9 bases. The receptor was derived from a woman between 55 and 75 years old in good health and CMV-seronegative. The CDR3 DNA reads TGTGCCAGCTCCGGGACAGGGAGTGGCTACACCTTC. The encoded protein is CASSGTGSGYTF.